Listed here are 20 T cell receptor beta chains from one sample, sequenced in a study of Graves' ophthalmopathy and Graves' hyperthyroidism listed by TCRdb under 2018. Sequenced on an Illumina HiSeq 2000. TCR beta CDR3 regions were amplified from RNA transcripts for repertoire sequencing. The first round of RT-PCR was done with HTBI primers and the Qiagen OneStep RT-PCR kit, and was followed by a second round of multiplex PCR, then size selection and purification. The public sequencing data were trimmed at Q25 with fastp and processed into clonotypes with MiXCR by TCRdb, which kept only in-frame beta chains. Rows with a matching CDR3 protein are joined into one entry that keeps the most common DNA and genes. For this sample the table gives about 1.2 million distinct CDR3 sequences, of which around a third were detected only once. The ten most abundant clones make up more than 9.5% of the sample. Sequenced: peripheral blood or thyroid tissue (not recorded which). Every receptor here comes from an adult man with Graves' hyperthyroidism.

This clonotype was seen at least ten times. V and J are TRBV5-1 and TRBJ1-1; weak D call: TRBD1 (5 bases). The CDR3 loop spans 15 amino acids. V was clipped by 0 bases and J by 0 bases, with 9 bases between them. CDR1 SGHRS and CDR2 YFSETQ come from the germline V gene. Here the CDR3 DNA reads TGCGCCAGCAGCTTGGCCGGGACGGTGAACACTGAAGCTTTCTTT. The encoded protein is CASSLAGTVNTEAFF.

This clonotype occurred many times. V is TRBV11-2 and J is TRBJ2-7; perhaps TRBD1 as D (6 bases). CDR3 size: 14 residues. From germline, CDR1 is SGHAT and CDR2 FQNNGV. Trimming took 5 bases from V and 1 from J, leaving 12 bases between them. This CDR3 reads CASSLGQRSYEQYF. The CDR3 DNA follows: TGTGCCAGCAGCCTCGGACAGAGATCCTACGAGCAGTACTTC.

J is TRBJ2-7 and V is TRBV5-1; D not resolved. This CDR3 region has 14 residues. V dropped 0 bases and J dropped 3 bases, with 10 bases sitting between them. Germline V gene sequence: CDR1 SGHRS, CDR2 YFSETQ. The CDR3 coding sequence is TGCGCCAGCAGCTTGGAGTTTTGGGACTACGAGCAGTACTTC. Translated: CASSLEFWDYEQYF.

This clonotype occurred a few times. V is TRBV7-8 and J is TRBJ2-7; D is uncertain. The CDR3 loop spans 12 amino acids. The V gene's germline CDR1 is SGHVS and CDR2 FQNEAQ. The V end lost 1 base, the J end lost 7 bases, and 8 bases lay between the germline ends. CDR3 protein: CASSLDWAEQYF. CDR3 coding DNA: TGTGCCAGCAGCTTAGACTGGGCGGAGCAGTACTTC.

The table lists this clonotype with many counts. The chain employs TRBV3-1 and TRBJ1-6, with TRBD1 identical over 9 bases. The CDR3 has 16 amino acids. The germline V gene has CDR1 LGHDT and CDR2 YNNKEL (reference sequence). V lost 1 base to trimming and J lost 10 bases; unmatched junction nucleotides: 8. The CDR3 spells CASSQGGTGLFSPLHF. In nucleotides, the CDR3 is TGTGCCAGCAGCCAAGGAGGGACAGGGCTGTTCTCACCCCTCCACTTT.

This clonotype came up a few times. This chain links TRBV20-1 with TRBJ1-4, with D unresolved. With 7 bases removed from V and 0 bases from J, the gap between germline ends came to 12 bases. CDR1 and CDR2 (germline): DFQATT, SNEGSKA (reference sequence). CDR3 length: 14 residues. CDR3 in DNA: TGCAGTGGTTCCAGTGGTGCAACTAATGAAAAACTGTTTTTT. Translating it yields CSGSSGATNEKLFF.

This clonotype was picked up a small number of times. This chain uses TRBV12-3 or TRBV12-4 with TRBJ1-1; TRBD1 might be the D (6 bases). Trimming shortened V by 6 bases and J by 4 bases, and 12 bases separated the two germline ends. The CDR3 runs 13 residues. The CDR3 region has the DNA TGTGCCAGCAGCTCGGGGGGGGCCACTGAAGCTTTCTTT. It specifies CASSSGGATEAFF.

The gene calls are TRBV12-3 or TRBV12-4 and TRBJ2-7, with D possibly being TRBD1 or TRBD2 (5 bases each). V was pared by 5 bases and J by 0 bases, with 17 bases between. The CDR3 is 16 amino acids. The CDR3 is CASSRGTAVSSYEQYF. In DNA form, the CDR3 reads TGTGCCAGCAGTCGAGGGACGGCCGTTAGCTCCTACGAGCAGTACTTC.

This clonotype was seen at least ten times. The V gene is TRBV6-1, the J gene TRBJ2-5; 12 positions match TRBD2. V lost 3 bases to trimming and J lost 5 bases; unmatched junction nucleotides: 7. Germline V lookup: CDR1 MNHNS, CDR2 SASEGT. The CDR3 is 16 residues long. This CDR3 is CASSDSGLAGWETQYF. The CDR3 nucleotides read TGTGCCAGCAGTGACTCAGGACTAGCGGGGTGGGAGACCCAGTACTTC.

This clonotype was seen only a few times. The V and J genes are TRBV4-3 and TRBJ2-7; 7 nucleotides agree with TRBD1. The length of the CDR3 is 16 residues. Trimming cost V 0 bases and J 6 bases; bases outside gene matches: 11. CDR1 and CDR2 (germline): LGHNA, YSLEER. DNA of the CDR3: TGCGCCAGCAGCCAAGACCACACTTACAGGGGCGGCGAGCAGTACTTC. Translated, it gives CASSQDHTYRGGEQYF.

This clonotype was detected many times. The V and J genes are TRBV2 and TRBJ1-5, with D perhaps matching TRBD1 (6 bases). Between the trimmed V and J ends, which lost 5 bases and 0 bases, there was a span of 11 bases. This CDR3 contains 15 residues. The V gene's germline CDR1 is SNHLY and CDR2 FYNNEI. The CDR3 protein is CASSLQTGSNQPQHF. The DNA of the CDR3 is TGTGCCAGCAGTCTCCAGACAGGTAGCAATCAGCCCCAGCATTTT. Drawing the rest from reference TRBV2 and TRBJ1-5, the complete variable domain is EPEVTQTPSHQVTQMGQEVILRCVPISNHLYFYWYRQILGQKVEFLVSFYNNEISEKSEIFDDQFSVERPDGSNFTLKIRSTKLEDSAMYFCASSLQTGSNQPQHFGDGTRLSIL.

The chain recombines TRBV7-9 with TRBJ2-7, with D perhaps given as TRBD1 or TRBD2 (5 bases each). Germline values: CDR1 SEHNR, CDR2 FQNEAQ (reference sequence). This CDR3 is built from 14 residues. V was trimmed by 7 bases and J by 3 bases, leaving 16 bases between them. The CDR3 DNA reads TGTGCCAGCACCGCCGGGTCTGGGGGCTACGAGCAGTACTTC. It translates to CASTAGSGGYEQYF.

The chain's CDR3 is CSARDGTLPRETQYF. CDR3 coding DNA: TGCAGTGCTAGAGACGGGACTCTCCCGCGAGAGACCCAGTACTTC. This chain joins TRBV20-1 and TRBJ2-5, with a weak D call TRBD2 (6 bases). CDR1 and CDR2 from the germline V gene are DFQATT and SNEGSKA (reference sequence). Deletions cut 0 bases from V and 4 bases from J, with 15 bases between. The CDR3 is 15 amino acids.

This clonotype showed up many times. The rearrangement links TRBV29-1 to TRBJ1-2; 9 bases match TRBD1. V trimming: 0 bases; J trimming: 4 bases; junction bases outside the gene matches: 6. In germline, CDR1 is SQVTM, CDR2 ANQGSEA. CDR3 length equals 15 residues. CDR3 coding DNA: TGCAGCGTTGAAGAGGGACAGGGTGTTATCTATGGCTACACCTTC. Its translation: CSVEEGQGVIYGYTF.

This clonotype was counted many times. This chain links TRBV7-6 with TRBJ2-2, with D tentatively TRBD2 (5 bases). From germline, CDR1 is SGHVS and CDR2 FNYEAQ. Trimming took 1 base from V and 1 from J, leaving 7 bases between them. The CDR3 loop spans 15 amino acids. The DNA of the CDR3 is TGTGCCAGCAGCTTAGGAGCGGAGAACACCGGGGAGCTGTTTTTT. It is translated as CASSLGAENTGELFF.

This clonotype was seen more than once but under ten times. CDR3 nucleotide sequence: TGTGCCAGCAGCTTAGTAGGGCTGAAAGGCTACACCTTC. Translation: CASSLVGLKGYTF. The V gene is TRBV11-2, the J gene TRBJ1-2; D unclear. Germline V gene data show CDR1 as SGHAT and CDR2 as FQNNGV. V was pared by 1 base and J by 8 bases, with 11 bases between. The CDR3 totals 13 residues.

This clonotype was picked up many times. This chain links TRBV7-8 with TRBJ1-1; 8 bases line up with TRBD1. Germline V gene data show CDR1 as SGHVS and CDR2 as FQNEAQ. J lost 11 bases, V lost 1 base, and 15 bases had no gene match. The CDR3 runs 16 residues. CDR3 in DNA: TGTGCCAGCAGCTTAGGAGTTACAGGGGGTCTCCTAGCGGCTTTCTTT. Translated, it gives CASSLGVTGGLLAAFF. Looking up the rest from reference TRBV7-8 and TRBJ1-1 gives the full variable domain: GAGVSQSPRYKVAKRGQDVALRCDPISGHVSLFWYQQALGQGPEFLTYFQNEAQLDKSGLPSDRFFAERPEGSVSTLKIQRTQQEDSAVYLCASSLGVTGGLLAAFFGQGTRLTVV.

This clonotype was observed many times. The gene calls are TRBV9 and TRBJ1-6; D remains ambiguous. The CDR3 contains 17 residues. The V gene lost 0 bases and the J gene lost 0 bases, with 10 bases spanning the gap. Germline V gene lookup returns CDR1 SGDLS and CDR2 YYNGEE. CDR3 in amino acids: CASSVELMSSYNSPLHF. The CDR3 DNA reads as TGTGCCAGCAGCGTAGAACTGATGAGCTCCTATAATTCACCCCTCCACTTT.

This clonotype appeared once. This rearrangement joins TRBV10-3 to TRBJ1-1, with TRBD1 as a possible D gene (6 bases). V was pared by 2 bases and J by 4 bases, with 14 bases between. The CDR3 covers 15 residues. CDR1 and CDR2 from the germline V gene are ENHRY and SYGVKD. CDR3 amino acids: CAISEGGALGTEAFF. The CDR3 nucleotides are TGTGCCATCAGTGAGGGGGGGGCGCTGGGCACTGAAGCTTTCTTT.

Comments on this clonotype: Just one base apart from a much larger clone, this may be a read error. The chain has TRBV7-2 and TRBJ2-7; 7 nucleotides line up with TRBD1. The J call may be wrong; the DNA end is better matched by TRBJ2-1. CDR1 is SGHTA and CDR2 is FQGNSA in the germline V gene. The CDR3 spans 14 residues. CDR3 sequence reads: CASSWWDSSYEQFF. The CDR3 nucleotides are TGTGCCAGCAGCTGGTGGGACAGCTCCTACGAGCAGTTCTTC.